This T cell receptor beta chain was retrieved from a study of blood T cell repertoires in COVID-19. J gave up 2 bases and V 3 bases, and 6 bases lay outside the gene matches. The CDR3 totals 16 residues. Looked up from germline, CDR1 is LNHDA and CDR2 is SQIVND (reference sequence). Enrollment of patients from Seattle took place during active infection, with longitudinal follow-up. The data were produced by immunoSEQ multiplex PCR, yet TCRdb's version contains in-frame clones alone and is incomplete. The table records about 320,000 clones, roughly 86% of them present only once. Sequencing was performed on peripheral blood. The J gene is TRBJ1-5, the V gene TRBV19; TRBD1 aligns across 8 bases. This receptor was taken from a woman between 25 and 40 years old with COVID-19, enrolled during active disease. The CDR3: CASSMQGATGNQPQHF. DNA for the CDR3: TGTGCCAGTAGTATGCAGGGGGCGACGGGCAATCAGCCCCAGCATTTT.